The clone carrying this T cell receptor beta chain was counted at least ten times. Its target is unknown. The investigators made TCR beta cDNA from 400 to 550 ng total RNA, using a constant-region primer. Construction of TCR beta libraries relied on three successive nested multiplex PCR rounds employing slightly modified ARM-PCR. In the first two PCR rounds, TRBV1-TRBV30 forward primers were paired with a C-beta reverse primer, and each round lasted 10 cycles. A single record per CDR3 protein comes from TCRdb applying MiXCR to the multiplex PCR reads. This sample has 310,000 or so distinct CDR3 sequences, with almost 60% found just once. The data belong to a study of tumor-infiltrating lymphocytes in primary liver carcinoma. As for the study in general: Each of the growths was stage T1-T3 N0M0, extending roughly 4.2 to 11 cm across. Samples produced roughly 3.5 to 7.5 million productive TCRbeta reads, comparable across tissue types.

CDR3 size: 15 residues. Trimming took 1 base from V and 3 from J, leaving 10 bases between them. Per the germline V gene, CDR1 is SGHAT and CDR2 is FQNNGV. Study-wide findings and caveats: For tumor-adjacent and tumor-blood pairs, overlap was less than that seen for tumor region pairs. The top-250-clone fraction was significantly higher in tumors than in blood (p = 0.039).

They got blood RNA out of unsorted whole blood and also pulled out germline DNA. The receptor was isolated from a woman aged 25 to 39 with primary liver carcinoma and hepatitis B virus infection. The chain combines TRBV11-2 with TRBJ2-1; D possibly corresponds to TRBD2 (6 bases). The sequenced sample was peripheral blood. CDR3 protein: CASSLVAGFYNEQFF. CDR3 nucleotide sequence: TGTGCCAGCAGCTTAGTGGCGGGGTTCTACAATGAGCAGTTCTTC.